One sample yielded the 32 T cell receptor beta chains listed below, sequenced in a study of a mutant IDH1 vaccine in newly diagnosed glioma. Sequenced by immunoSEQ multiplex PCR; TCRdb stores in-frame clones only, minus some. Of around 33,000 clones in the sample, over 60% are singletons; the top ten hold 9%. As to time point: baseline, week 1 (first vaccination visit). Treatment denoted: pre-vaccination baseline after standard-of-care therapy. The starting material was peripheral blood mononuclear cells (PBMCs), obtained from a glioma patient treated with radiotherapy, temozolomide or both. The receptors here all came from a man between 50 and 59 years old with glioma. Some clones in this sample may be carry-over from other donors' samples.

The chain couples TRBV6-1 to TRBJ2-6; no firm D call. The CDR3 extends over 15 amino acids. Looked up from germline, CDR1 is MNHNS and CDR2 is SASEGT. V was clipped by 3 bases and J by 0 bases, with 6 bases between them. The CDR3 protein is CASSDYHSGANVLTF. CDR3 DNA: TGTGCCAGCAGTGACTACCACTCTGGGGCCAACGTCCTGACTTTC.

The table lists this clone with a few counts. The chain links TRBV19 to TRBJ2-1; perhaps TRBD2 as D (5 bases). The CDR3 runs to 15 residues. Germline CDR1 and CDR2: LNHDA and SQIVND (reference sequence). V lost 3 bases to trimming and J lost 1 base, with 10 bases between them. The CDR3 DNA sequence: TGTGCCAGTAGTATCGGGGAAGCGTCCTACAATGAGCAGTTCTTC. Protein sequence: CASSIGEASYNEQFF.

The genes are TRBV2 and TRBJ2-1; tentative D call: TRBD1 (5 bases). Germline V gene sequence: CDR1 SNHLY, CDR2 FYNNEI. The germline V and J ends were trimmed by 11 bases and 6 bases, with 14 bases remaining between them. This CDR3 is built from 12 residues. The CDR3 DNA follows: TGTGCCTTGGAAAGGGGCCGCAATGAGCAGTTCTTC. Translating gives CALERGRNEQFF.

The chain links TRBV27 to TRBJ1-2; a possible D gene is TRBD1 (6 bases). This CDR3 region has 14 residues. The V end was cut by 6 bases, the J end by 8 bases, with 19 bases between. Germline V gives CDR1 MNHEY, CDR2 SMNVEV (reference sequence). CDR3: CASSPTQGLGGYTF. CDR3 nucleotides: TGTGCCAGCAGCCCGACGCAGGGGCTGGGCGGCTACACCTTC.

This clone was detected only a few times. The chain joins TRBV29-1 to TRBJ2-3; D tentatively reads TRBD1 or TRBD2 (5 bases each). The CDR3 length is 12 residues. V was trimmed by 7 bases and J by 5 bases, leaving 13 bases between them. Germline V gives CDR1 SQVTM, CDR2 ANQGSEA. The CDR3 reads CSAGPGRDTQYF. The CDR3 coding sequence is TGCAGCGCGGGACCGGGACGAGATACGCAGTATTTT.

The table lists this clone with a few counts. This CDR3 reads CATSRLTGGGYEQYF. For the CDR3, the DNA is TGTGCCACCAGCAGACTGACAGGGGGAGGGTACGAGCAGTACTTC. J is TRBJ2-7 and V is TRBV15; 9 bases are a match to TRBD1. CDR3 length: 15 residues. V shed 2 bases, J shed 4 bases, and the junction held 6 bases outside the gene matches. CDR1 and CDR2 from the germline V gene are LNHNV and YYDKDF (reference sequence).

The CDR3 nucleotides are TGTGCCATCAGTGAGTCGGGTCGGAACACTGAAGCTTTCTTT. It codes for CAISESGRNTEAFF. This chain connects TRBV10-3 to TRBJ1-1; D gene ambiguous. Trimming took off 0 bases at V and 1 base at J, with 6 bases between the two ends. Germline values: CDR1 ENHRY, CDR2 SYGVKD. This CDR3 contains 14 residues.

This clone turned up a few times. This chain joins TRBV15 and TRBJ1-1; D is unclear. This CDR3 contains 15 residues. Trimming shortened V by 5 bases and J by 0 bases, and 13 bases separated the two germline ends. The germline V gene encodes CDR1 LNHNV and CDR2 YYDKDF (reference sequence). The CDR3 here is CATSSVRSLNTEAFF. The CDR3, as DNA: TGTGCCACCAGCTCGGTAAGGTCCCTGAACACTGAAGCTTTCTTT.

The V and J genes are TRBV19 and TRBJ2-1; D not certain. Looked up from germline, CDR1 is LNHDA and CDR2 is SQIVND (reference sequence). The V gene lost 8 bases and the J gene lost 5 bases, with 10 bases spanning the gap. The CDR3 spans 12 residues. Here the CDR3 DNA reads TGTGCCAGTCGGTCAAGGGACAATGAGCAGTTCTTC. Protein product: CASRSRDNEQFF.

The gene calls are TRBV11-2 and TRBJ1-4; TRBD1 might be the D (5 bases). Germline V lookup: CDR1 SGHAT, CDR2 FQNNGV. Trimming took 3 bases from V and 8 from J, leaving 13 bases between them. This CDR3 contains 14 residues. The CDR3 is CASSFSPGGEKLFF. The CDR3 bases are TGTGCCAGCAGCTTCAGTCCTGGGGGGGAAAAACTGTTTTTT.

The rearrangement joins TRBV5-4 to TRBJ1-1; D not certain. CDR1 and CDR2 from the germline V gene are SGHNT and YYREEE (reference sequence). The V end was cut by 2 bases, the J end by 2 bases, with 4 bases between. This CDR3 is built from 12 residues. The DNA of the CDR3 is TGTGCCAGCAGCTTCGGAAACACTGAAGCTTTCTTT. It is translated as CASSFGNTEAFF.

The chain uses TRBV2 and TRBJ2-7; D might be TRBD2 (5 bases). CDR3 length: 12 residues. From germline, CDR1 is SNHLY and CDR2 FYNNEI. V lost 7 bases and J 3 bases, leaving 10 bases between the germline ends. The DNA for the CDR3 is TGTGCCAGCAATTCCGGAGGCTACGAGCAGTACTTC. It specifies CASNSGGYEQYF.

The gene calls are TRBV11-2 and TRBJ2-7, with a tentative D call TRBD2 (5 bases). Germline assignment: CDR1 SGHAT and CDR2 FQNNGV. This CDR3 is built from 14 residues. The V gene lost 1 base and the J gene lost 3 bases, with 10 bases spanning the gap. Here the CDR3 DNA reads TGTGCCAGCAGCTTAGGGACGGGGATCTACGAGCAGTACTTC. This gives the protein CASSLGTGIYEQYF.

This clone was seen only a few times. CDR3 sequence reads: CASSWATDTQYF. In DNA form, the CDR3 reads TGTGCCAGCTCCTGGGCCACAGATACGCAGTATTTT. The chain joins TRBV14 to TRBJ2-3; D call uncertain. Per germline, CDR1 SGHDN and CDR2 FVKESK. The CDR3 length is 12 residues. Trimming stripped 8 bases from V and 2 bases from J, with 8 bases between.

The chain recombines TRBV9 with TRBJ2-2; TRBD2 agrees at 9 bases. This CDR3 region has 15 residues. V gave up 2 bases and J gave up 5 bases; unmatched junction bases: 4. Per the germline V gene, CDR1 is SGDLS and CDR2 is YYNGEE. The CDR3 is CASSVEGLATGELFF. In DNA, the CDR3 is TGTGCCAGCAGCGTCGAGGGACTAGCAACCGGGGAGCTGTTTTTT.

This chain joins TRBV6-1 and TRBJ1-1; D ambiguous. The CDR3 sequence is 11 residues long. Germline V gene lookup returns CDR1 MNHNS and CDR2 SASEGT. V lost 7 bases, J lost 4 bases, and 7 bases lay in between. The CDR3 here is CASKLGTEAFF. CDR3 coding DNA: TGTGCCAGCAAGCTTGGCACTGAAGCTTTCTTT.

V is TRBV21-1 and J is TRBJ2-2; the DNA was not used to check the table's D call, TRBD2. TRBV21-1 is a documented pseudogene. There are 16 residues in the CDR3. The CDR3 nucleotides read TGTGCCAGCAGCAAAGAAAGGCGGGATGGCACCGGGGAGCTGTTTTTT. Translated, it gives CASSKERRDGTGELFF.

This rearrangement joins TRBV11-3 to TRBJ2-7; D uncertain. V lost 5 bases, J lost 2 bases, and 19 bases lay in between. Germline V CDR1 and CDR2: SGHNT, YENEEA. The CDR3 has 16 amino acids. CDR3 residues: CASSPYPRLETYEQYF. The DNA of the CDR3 is TGTGCCAGCAGCCCTTACCCCCGACTGGAAACCTACGAGCAGTACTTC.

The chain is built from TRBV6-5 and TRBJ2-2; D uncertain. V was clipped by 1 base and J by 0 bases, with 9 bases between them. CDR1 and CDR2 from the germline V gene are MNHEY and SVGAGI. This CDR3 is built from 16 residues. The DNA of the CDR3 is TGTGCCAGCAGTTACTTTCCCGACGCGAACACCGGGGAGCTGTTTTTT. It codes for CASSYFPDANTGELFF.

The V call is TRBV5-3, the J call TRBJ2-5; 8 bases are a match to TRBD2. TRBV5-3 is annotated as an ORF whose role is uncertain. V shed 1 base, J shed 3 bases, and the junction held 5 bases outside the gene matches. This CDR3 is built from 15 residues. The CDR3 region is CARSLPAGAKETQYF. The CDR3 DNA reads TGTGCCAGAAGCTTGCCAGCGGGGGCAAAAGAGACCCAGTACTTC.

The chain has TRBV19 and TRBJ1-2; D is uncertain. The V gene's germline CDR1 is LNHDA and CDR2 SQIVND (reference sequence). The germline V and J ends were trimmed by 5 bases and 5 bases, with 15 bases remaining between them. The CDR3 is 14 amino acids. The CDR3 is CASSVGLLVYGYTF. The CDR3 nucleotides read TGTGCCAGTAGTGTCGGACTTCTCGTATATGGCTACACCTTC.

This clone came up once. The chain employs TRBV30 and TRBJ2-1; possibly TRBD1 for D (6 bases). Looked up from germline, CDR1 is GTSNPN and CDR2 is SVGIG (reference sequence). Trimming took 2 bases from V and 1 from J, leaving 9 bases between them. This CDR3 comprises 14 residues. As DNA, the CDR3 is TGTGCCTGGAGTCCAGGGGAGTCCTACAATGAGCAGTTCTTC. Protein sequence: CAWSPGESYNEQFF.

The genes are TRBV6-1 and TRBJ2-7; 7 nucleotides line up with TRBD2. The V gene end was trimmed by 2 bases and the J gene end by 3 bases; junction bases not matched to a gene: 7. CDR3 size: 15 residues. Germline V lookup: CDR1 MNHNS, CDR2 SASEGT. The DNA of the CDR3 is TGTGCCAGCAGTGAACGTGGCGGGAGTAACTACGAGCAGTACTTC. Its protein product is CASSERGGSNYEQYF.

The chain is built from TRBV6-6 and TRBJ1-1; 7 bases fit TRBD1. Germline loops: CDR1 MNHNY, CDR2 SVGAGI (reference sequence). The length of the CDR3 is 15 residues. With 6 bases clipped from V and 2 bases from J, the junction kept 9 bases outside the gene matches. The CDR3 sequence: CASSPGGSGNTEAFF. The CDR3 nucleotides are TGTGCCAGCAGCCCAGGGGGATCGGGAAACACTGAAGCTTTCTTT.

This clone was detected once. The rearrangement uses TRBV4-2 and TRBJ2-7; 8 bases align to TRBD1. This CDR3 has 20 amino acids. V was pared by 4 bases and J by 5 bases, with 25 bases of the junction left unmatched. Germline loops: CDR1 LGHNA, CDR2 YNFKEQ. CDR3 region: CASSRTGSSGWIRKSHEQYF. The CDR3 bases are TGTGCCAGCAGCCGGACAGGGTCCAGCGGGTGGATAAGGAAGTCCCACGAGCAGTACTTC.

The chain carries TRBV5-1 and TRBJ2-5; no firm D call. The CDR3 spans 13 residues. The V gene lost 0 bases and the J gene lost 6 bases, with 9 bases spanning the gap. CDR1 and CDR2 (germline): SGHRS, YFSETQ. The chain's CDR3 is CASSLGGVQTQYF. As DNA, the CDR3 is TGCGCCAGCAGCTTGGGGGGTGTACAGACCCAGTACTTC.

The chain recombines TRBV28 with TRBJ1-4; 9 bases are shared with TRBD1. The CDR3 length is 14 residues. The germline V gene has CDR1 MDHEN and CDR2 SYDVKM. Trimming at V came to 5 bases and at J to 8 bases, leaving 6 bases not matched to a gene. Here the CDR3 DNA reads TGTGCCAGCAGTAAACAGGGGGCGCAGGAAAAACTGTTTTTT. Its translation is CASSKQGAQEKLFF.

The chain couples TRBV6-5 to TRBJ1-2; no clear D gene. The CDR3 is 12 amino acids. Trimming pared 4 bases from V and 4 bases from J, leaving 7 bases between. Germline CDR1 is MNHEY and CDR2 is SVGAGI. CDR3 in DNA: TGTGCCAGCAGTTTGGCGGGCTATGGCTACACCTTC. Translating it yields CASSLAGYGYTF.

The chain uses TRBV18 and TRBJ2-4; D remains unclear. CDR3 length: 14 amino acids. Germline V gene data show CDR1 as KGHSH and CDR2 as LQKENI. V lost 2 bases and J 5 bases, leaving 10 bases between the germline ends. The CDR3 loop reads CASSPMTRENIQYF. CDR3 bases: TGTGCCAGCTCACCAATGACCCGAGAAAACATTCAGTACTTC. Full variable domain (rest looked up from reference TRBV18 and TRBJ2-4): NAGVMQNPRHLVRRRGQEARLRCSPMKGHSHVYWYRQLPEEGLKFMVYLQKENIIDESGMPKERFSAEFPKEGPSILRIQQVVRGDSAAYFCASSPMTRENIQYFGAGTRLSVL.

V usage is TRBV28 and J usage is TRBJ2-5; either TRBD1 or TRBD2 may fit D (8 bases each). This CDR3 comprises 15 residues. Trimming stripped 4 bases from V and 4 bases from J, with 16 bases between. Germline lookup yields CDR1 MDHEN and CDR2 SYDVKM. The CDR3 loop reads CASSSGQAGGETQYF. CDR3 bases: TGTGCCAGCAGTTCGGGACAGGCGGGAGGAGAGACCCAGTACTTC.

The chain joins TRBV15 to TRBJ2-5; D is unresolved. This CDR3 is built from 12 residues. The germline V gene has CDR1 LNHNV and CDR2 YYDKDF (reference sequence). V was shortened by 0 bases and J by 7 bases, with 6 bases between the two germline ends. Here the CDR3 reads CATSREIGTQYF. The CDR3 DNA reads TGTGCCACCAGCAGAGAGATCGGGACCCAGTACTTC. The full variable domain, completed using reference TRBV15 and TRBJ2-5, is DAMVIQNPRYQVTQFGKPVTLSCSQTLNHNVMYWYQQKSSQAPKLLFHYYDKDFNNEADTPDNFQSRRPNTSFCFLDIRSPGLGDTAMYLCATSREIGTQYFGPGTRLLVL.

The V call is TRBV6-1, the J call TRBJ1-2, with D maybe TRBD1 (6 bases). The CDR3 is made up of 14 amino acids. Germline V gene lookup returns CDR1 MNHNS and CDR2 SASEGT. V shed 7 bases and J shed 7 bases, with 19 bases lying between them. The CDR3 region has the DNA TGTGCCAGCAACCCTCCAGTGGGGGGGCTTGGCTACACCTTC. Its translation: CASNPPVGGLGYTF.